Presented here are 16 T cell receptor beta chains from one specimen sequenced in a study of high-grade serous ovarian cancer treatment subgroups. Tumor tissue was taken before any definitive surgery or chemotherapy was given. Repertoires were generated with immunoSEQ multiplex PCR, while TCRdb's copy carries only in-frame clones and drops some. This sample has about 4,800 clones, with about 73% found just once. Sequencing input: tumor tissue. These receptors were obtained from a human donor with high-grade serous ovarian cancer.

The chain couples TRBV11-3 to TRBJ2-6; D possibly corresponds to TRBD1 (6 bases). V was cut by 5 bases and J by 0 bases, with 11 bases left in between. The length of the CDR3 is 16 residues. Germline loops: CDR1 SGHNT, CDR2 YENEEA. The CDR3 reads CASSPDSLSGANVLTF. The DNA for the CDR3 is TGTGCCAGCAGCCCGGACAGTCTCTCTGGGGCCAACGTCCTGACTTTC.

This clone has just a few counts. The chain carries TRBV20-1 and TRBJ2-7; the D call may be TRBD1 or TRBD2 (7 bases each). Trimming took 7 bases from V and 5 from J, leaving 12 bases between them. The CDR3 consists of 11 residues. Germline CDR1 is DFQATT and CDR2 is SNEGSKA (reference sequence). CDR3 bases: TGCAGTGGCCAGGGGGGGCACGAGCAGTACTTC. Its protein is CSGQGGHEQYF.

The rearrangement uses TRBV6-5 and TRBJ2-7; D is perhaps TRBD2 (6 bases). From germline, CDR1 is MNHEY and CDR2 SVGAGI. The CDR3 loop spans 12 amino acids. Trimming left V 6 bases short and J 3 bases short, with 9 bases between. The CDR3 region is CASRGGNYEQYF. The CDR3 DNA sequence: TGTGCCAGCAGGGGCGGGAACTACGAGCAGTACTTC.

This clone was found a few times. The chain uses TRBV6-4 and TRBJ2-3; 11 nucleotides line up with TRBD2. Trimming at V came to 3 bases and at J to 3 bases, leaving 2 bases not matched to a gene. Per the germline V gene, CDR1 is MRHNA and CDR2 is SNTAGT. The CDR3 spans 15 residues. CDR3 residues: CASSETSGGTDTQYF. The CDR3 bases are TGTGCCAGCAGTGAAACTAGCGGGGGAACAGATACGCAGTATTTT.

The chain combines TRBV6-1 with TRBJ2-6; D ambiguous. The CDR3 sequence is 15 residues long. Looked up from germline, CDR1 is MNHNS and CDR2 is SASEGT. Trimming stripped 2 bases from V and 0 bases from J, with 5 bases between. CDR3 DNA: TGTGCCAGCAGTGAATCGAACTCTGGGGCCAACGTCCTGACTTTC. This sequence encodes CASSESNSGANVLTF.

Only a few counts were recorded for this clone. V is TRBV28 and J is TRBJ1-2, with a possible D match to TRBD1 (5 bases). In germline, CDR1 is MDHEN, CDR2 SYDVKM. CDR3 length: 15 residues. The ends were cut back, 5 bases at V and 4 bases at J, with 17 bases in the middle. DNA of the CDR3: TGTGCCAGCAGTCTCCTTAGGTGGGGGGGCTATGGCTACACCTTC. Translating gives CASSLLRWGGYGYTF.

The J gene is TRBJ1-2, the V gene TRBV7-9; TRBD1 is a possible D gene (5 bases). From germline, CDR1 is SEHNR and CDR2 FQNEAQ (reference sequence). The CDR3 is 12 residues long. Deletions cut 1 base from V and 13 bases from J, with 13 bases between. CDR3 region: CASSLGGGEGTF. In DNA, the CDR3 is TGTGCCAGCAGCTTAGGTGGAGGGGAAGGCACCTTC. The entire variable domain, with the rest obtained from reference TRBV7-9 and TRBJ1-2, is as follows: DTGVSQNPRHKITKRGQNVTFRCDPISEHNRLYWYRQTLGQGPEFLTYFQNEAQLEKSRLLSDRFSAERPKGSFSTLEIQRTEQGDSAMYLCASSLGGGEGTFGSGTRLTVV.

The V gene is TRBV5-6, the J gene TRBJ1-4; a possible D gene is TRBD1 (6 bases). This CDR3 region has 13 residues. V dropped 4 bases and J dropped 7 bases, with 11 bases sitting between them. Germline CDR1 and CDR2: SGHDT and YYEEEE. DNA of the CDR3: TGTGCCAGCAGCGGGGGGACAAGTGAAAAACTGTTTTTT. It encodes CASSGGTSEKLFF.

The chain carries TRBV15 and TRBJ1-4, with D possibly being TRBD1 (6 bases). This CDR3 is built from 18 residues. V shed 0 bases and J shed 3 bases, with 17 bases lying between them. Germline V CDR1 and CDR2: LNHNV, YYDKDF (reference sequence). CDR3 sequence (DNA): TGTGCCACCAGCAGAGATCGGGCCGGGAGGGGGGCTAATGAAAAACTGTTTTTT. This codes for CATSRDRAGRGANEKLFF. Full variable domain (remainder filled in from reference TRBV15 and TRBJ1-4): DAMVIQNPRYQVTQFGKPVTLSCSQTLNHNVMYWYQQKSSQAPKLLFHYYDKDFNNEADTPDNFQSRRPNTSFCFLDIRSPGLGDTAMYLCATSRDRAGRGANEKLFFGSGTQLSVL.

The chain joins TRBV6-4 to TRBJ2-3, with 9 bases fitting TRBD2. Germline lookup yields CDR1 MRHNA and CDR2 SNTAGT. V shed 3 bases, J shed 4 bases, and the junction held 5 bases outside the gene matches. CDR3 length: 15 amino acids. The DNA for the CDR3 is TGTGCCAGCAGTGAACGCGGGGGGGCCGCAGATACGCAGTATTTT. Translation gives CASSERGGAADTQYF.

V usage is TRBV5-5 and J usage is TRBJ2-3; 8 bases match TRBD1. Germline V gene lookup returns CDR1 SGHKS and CDR2 YYEKEE (reference sequence). The CDR3 runs 15 residues. V lost 4 bases and J lost 2; bases outside the gene matches: 6. The DNA for the CDR3 is TGTGCCAGCAGCCGAGACAGGGGTGCCACAGATACGCAGTATTTT. This translates into CASSRDRGATDTQYF.

The gene calls are TRBV6-5 and TRBJ1-3; D remains unclear. In germline, CDR1 is MNHEY, CDR2 SVGAGI. The CDR3 has 13 residues. V gave up 5 bases and J gave up 3 bases, with 8 bases separating them. The CDR3 nucleotides are TGTGCCAGCAGTCCCGACCGTGGAAACACCATATATTTT. Amino acid sequence: CASSPDRGNTIYF.

CDR3 nucleotides: TGTGCCAGCAGTTCCCCGGGGCAGGGTCGGGAAAAACTGTTTTTT. This codes for CASSSPGQGREKLFF. J is TRBJ1-4 and V is TRBV27; weak D call: TRBD1 (5 bases). Germline CDR1 MNHEY, CDR2 SMNVEV (reference sequence). V lost 4 bases and J 8 bases, leaving 17 bases between the germline ends. The CDR3 is 15 residues long.

This clone was seen only a few times. The V call is TRBV11-2, the J call TRBJ1-2; possibly TRBD1 for D (5 bases). Looked up from germline, CDR1 is SGHAT and CDR2 is FQNNGV. CDR3 length equals 14 residues. Trimming shortened V by 5 bases and J by 8 bases, and 18 bases separated the two germline ends. Here the CDR3 DNA reads TGTGCCAGCAGCATCCAACCCATGGGGGACGGCTACACCTTC. This codes for CASSIQPMGDGYTF.

This chain uses TRBV29-1 with TRBJ2-1; D perhaps matches TRBD1 (6 bases). Germline CDR1 is SQVTM and CDR2 is ANQGSEA. The CDR3 loop spans 12 amino acids. The V end lost 7 bases, the J end lost 4 bases, and 11 bases lay between the germline ends. This CDR3 is CSAGQIYNEQFF. For the CDR3, the DNA is TGCAGCGCTGGACAGATTTACAATGAGCAGTTCTTC.

The gene calls are TRBV10-3 and TRBJ1-1; D gene unclear. The CDR3 sequence is 12 residues long. The germline gives CDR1 ENHRY, CDR2 SYGVKD. Trimming cost V 0 bases and J 1 base, with 0 bases left between them. The CDR3 DNA reads as TGTGCCATCAGTGAGTCGAACACTGAAGCTTTCTTT. Protein sequence: CAISESNTEAFF.